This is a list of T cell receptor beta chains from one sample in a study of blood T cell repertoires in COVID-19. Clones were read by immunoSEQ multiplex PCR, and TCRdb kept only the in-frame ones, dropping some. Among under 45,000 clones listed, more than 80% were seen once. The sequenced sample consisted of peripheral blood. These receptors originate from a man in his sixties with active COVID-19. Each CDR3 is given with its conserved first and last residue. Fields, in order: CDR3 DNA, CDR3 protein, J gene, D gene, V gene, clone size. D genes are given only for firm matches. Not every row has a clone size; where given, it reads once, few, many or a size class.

CDR3 DNA: TGTGCCAGCAGTTCCCCGGGACTAGCGGGAATGGGGACCCAGTACTTC; CDR3 protein: CASSSPGLAGMGTQYF; J gene: TRBJ2-5; D gene: TRBD2; V gene: TRBV6-5; clone size: .
CDR3 DNA: TGCGCCAGCAGCCAAGACAGGGGGCGGGAGCAGTTCTTC; CDR3 protein: CASSQDRGREQFF; J gene: TRBJ2-1; D gene: TRBD1; V gene: TRBV4-3; clone size: .
CDR3 DNA: TGTGCCAGCAGTGCGACAGGGGGCTGGACTGAAGCTTTCTTT; CDR3 protein: CASSATGGWTEAFF; J gene: TRBJ1-1; D gene: TRBD1; V gene: TRBV27; clone size: .
CDR3 DNA: TGTGCCAGCTCACCACCGAGCGGGGACGGGGAGACCCAGTACTTC; CDR3 protein: CASSPPSGDGETQYF; J gene: TRBJ2-5; D gene: TRBD2; V gene: TRBV18; clone size: .
CDR3 DNA: TGTGCCAGCAGTTACGGGCCCGAACAGGCGAATGGCTACACCTTC; CDR3 protein: CASSYGPEQANGYTF; J gene: TRBJ1-2; D gene: .; V gene: TRBV6-2/TRBV6-3; clone size: once
CDR3 DNA: TGTGCCAGCAGCTTATCCCCTAGTTACAATGAGCAGTTCTTC; CDR3 protein: CASSLSPSYNEQFF; J gene: TRBJ2-1; D gene: .; V gene: TRBV7-9; clone size: .
CDR3 DNA: TGTGCCAGCACCCTGGCCGCGAACACCGGGGAGCTGTTTTTT; CDR3 protein: CASTLAANTGELFF; J gene: TRBJ2-2; D gene: .; V gene: TRBV5-4; clone size: .
CDR3 DNA: TGTGCCAGCAGCTTAAAAGCACCGGGGCTAGCGGGAATCACGGGGACGCAGTATTTT; CDR3 protein: CASSLKAPGLAGITGTQYF; J gene: TRBJ2-3; D gene: TRBD2; V gene: TRBV7-2; clone size: .
CDR3 DNA: TGTGCCAGCAGCCCGGACAGCAACTATGGCTACACCTTC; CDR3 protein: CASSPDSNYGYTF; J gene: TRBJ1-2; D gene: .; V gene: TRBV5-4; clone size: few
CDR3 DNA: TGTGCCAGCAGCCGCGGGGGACAGGCCAGCTCCTACGAGCAGTACTTC; CDR3 protein: CASSRGGQASSYEQYF; J gene: TRBJ2-7; D gene: .; V gene: TRBV3-1/TRBV3-2; clone size: few
CDR3 DNA: TGCGCCAGCAGCACGGGACTAGCGGGACTAAATGAGCAGTTCTTC; CDR3 protein: CASSTGLAGLNEQFF; J gene: TRBJ2-1; D gene: TRBD2; V gene: TRBV5-1; clone size: .
CDR3 DNA: TGCGCCAGCAGCTATCGCTCGTCCAGGGACAGTACCATGAACACTGAAGCTTTCTTT; CDR3 protein: CASSYRSSRDSTMNTEAFF; J gene: TRBJ1-1; D gene: TRBD1; V gene: TRBV5-1; clone size: .
CDR3 DNA: TGTGCCAGCAGCGTTAGCCCAAATGACAATGAGCAGTTCTTC; CDR3 protein: CASSVSPNDNEQFF; J gene: TRBJ2-1; D gene: .; V gene: TRBV9; clone size: .
CDR3 DNA: TGTGCCAGCAGCCAGTGGACTGGATCGGGGAATACGCAGTATTTT; CDR3 protein: CASSQWTGSGNTQYF; J gene: TRBJ2-3; D gene: .; V gene: TRBV7-9; clone size: .
CDR3 DNA: TGTGCCAGTGTGGGGACTAGCGGGTTCTATGAGCAGTTCTTC; CDR3 protein: CASVGTSGFYEQFF; J gene: TRBJ2-1; D gene: TRBD2; V gene: TRBV19; clone size: .
CDR3 DNA: TGTGCCAGCTCACAGGACAATATCGGAGCTTTCTTT; CDR3 protein: CASSQDNIGAFF; J gene: TRBJ1-1; D gene: .; V gene: TRBV18; clone size: .
CDR3 DNA: TGTGCCAGCAGTTTCGACAGTGCCCGACAAGAGACCCAGTACTTC; CDR3 protein: CASSFDSARQETQYF; J gene: TRBJ2-5; D gene: .; V gene: TRBV6-6; clone size: .
CDR3 DNA: TGTGCCATCAGTGCTAGAACCGGGGAGCTGTTTTTT; CDR3 protein: CAISARTGELFF; J gene: TRBJ2-2; D gene: .; V gene: TRBV10-3; clone size: .
CDR3 DNA: TGTGCCAGCAGCCAATTAGGGTCTAGCGATAGAAGGAATGAGCAGTTCTTC; CDR3 protein: CASSQLGSSDRRNEQFF; J gene: TRBJ2-1; D gene: .; V gene: TRBV4-2; clone size: .
CDR3 DNA: TGTGCCAGCAGCCCTAGAGGGACTAGCTCGGTTGAGCAGTTCTTC; CDR3 protein: CASSPRGTSSVEQFF; J gene: TRBJ2-1; D gene: TRBD2; V gene: TRBV3-1/TRBV3-2; clone size: .